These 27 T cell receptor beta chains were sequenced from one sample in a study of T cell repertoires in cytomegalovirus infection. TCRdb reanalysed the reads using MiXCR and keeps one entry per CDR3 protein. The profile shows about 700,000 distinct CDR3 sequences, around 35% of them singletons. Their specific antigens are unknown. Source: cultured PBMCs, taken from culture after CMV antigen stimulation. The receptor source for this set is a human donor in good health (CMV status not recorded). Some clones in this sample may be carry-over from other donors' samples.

CDR3 loop: CASSLVGTGIPTEAFF. The CDR3 nucleotides are TGTGCCAGCAGCTTGGTGGGGACAGGGATTCCGACTGAAGCTTTCTTT. J is TRBJ1-1 and V is TRBV5-4, with TRBD1 matching 9 bases. CDR1 SGHNT and CDR2 YYREEE come from the germline V gene (reference sequence). The V segment lost 0 bases and the J segment 5 bases; nucleotides outside the gene matches: 8. The CDR3 sequence is 16 residues long.

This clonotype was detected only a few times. The CDR3 protein is CASGTRSENSYNEQFF. CDR3 bases: TGTGCCAGCGGAACACGGTCTGAAAACTCCTACAATGAGCAGTTCTTC. The chain employs TRBV28 and TRBJ2-1; D uncertain. Germline V gene data show CDR1 as MDHEN and CDR2 as SYDVKM. The length of the CDR3 is 16 residues. The V end lost 8 bases, the J end lost 0 bases, and 17 bases lay between the germline ends.

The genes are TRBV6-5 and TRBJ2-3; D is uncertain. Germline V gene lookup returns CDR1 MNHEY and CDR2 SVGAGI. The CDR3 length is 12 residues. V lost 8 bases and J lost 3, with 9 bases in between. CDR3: CASASGTDTQYF. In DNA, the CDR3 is TGTGCCAGCGCTAGTGGGACAGATACGCAGTATTTT.

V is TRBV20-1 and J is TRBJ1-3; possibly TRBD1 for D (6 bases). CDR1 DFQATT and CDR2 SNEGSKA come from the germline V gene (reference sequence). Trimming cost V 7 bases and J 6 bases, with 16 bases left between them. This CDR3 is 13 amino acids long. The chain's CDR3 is CSVRQGFANTIYF. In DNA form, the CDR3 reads TGCAGTGTACGCCAGGGGTTCGCAAACACCATATATTTT.

The CDR3 sequence: CASSLRGQHNEKLFF. The CDR3 DNA follows: TGTGCCAGCAGCCTTCGGGGACAGCATAATGAAAAACTGTTTTTT. This chain uses TRBV7-2 with TRBJ1-4, with TRBD1 identical over 7 bases. Losses at the gene ends were 5 bases for V and 4 bases for J; bases not matched to a gene: 7. The germline V gene has CDR1 SGHTA and CDR2 FQGNSA. There are 15 residues in the CDR3.

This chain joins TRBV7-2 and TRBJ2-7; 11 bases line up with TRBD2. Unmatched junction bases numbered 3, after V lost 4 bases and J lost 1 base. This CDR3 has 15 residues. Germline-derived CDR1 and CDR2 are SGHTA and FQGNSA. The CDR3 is CASSSASGRSYEQYF. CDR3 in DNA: TGTGCCAGCAGCTCCGCTAGCGGGAGGTCCTACGAGCAGTACTTC.

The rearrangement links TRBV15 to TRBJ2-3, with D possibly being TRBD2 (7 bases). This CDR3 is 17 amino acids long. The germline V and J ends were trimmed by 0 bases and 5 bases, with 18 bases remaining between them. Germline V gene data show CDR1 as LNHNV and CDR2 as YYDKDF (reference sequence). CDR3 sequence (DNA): TGTGCCACCAGCAGAGATGTGGTTCGGGGGGCCGGAGATACGCAGTATTTT. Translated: CATSRDVVRGAGDTQYF.

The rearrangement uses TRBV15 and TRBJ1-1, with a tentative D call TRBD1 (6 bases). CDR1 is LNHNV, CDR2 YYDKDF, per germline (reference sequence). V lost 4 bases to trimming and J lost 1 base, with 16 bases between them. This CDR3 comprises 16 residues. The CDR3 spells CATSTGRDTRNTEAFF. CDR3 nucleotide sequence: TGTGCCACCAGCACAGGCCGGGACACGAGGAACACTGAAGCTTTCTTT.

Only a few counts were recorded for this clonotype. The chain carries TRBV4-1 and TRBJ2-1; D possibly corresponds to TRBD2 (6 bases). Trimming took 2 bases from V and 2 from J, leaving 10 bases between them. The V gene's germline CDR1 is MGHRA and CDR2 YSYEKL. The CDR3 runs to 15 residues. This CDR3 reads CASSQRLGPYNEQFF. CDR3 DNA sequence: TGCGCCAGCAGCCAACGACTAGGGCCCTACAATGAGCAGTTCTTC.

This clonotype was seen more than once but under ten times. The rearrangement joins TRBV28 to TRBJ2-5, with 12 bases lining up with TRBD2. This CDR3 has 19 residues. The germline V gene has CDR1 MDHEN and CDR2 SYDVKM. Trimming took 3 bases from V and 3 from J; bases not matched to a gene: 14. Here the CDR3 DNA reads TGTGCCAGCAGTTTTAGCCTAGCGGGGGGGGCCAAAACAAAAGAGACCCAGTACTTC. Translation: CASSFSLAGGAKTKETQYF.

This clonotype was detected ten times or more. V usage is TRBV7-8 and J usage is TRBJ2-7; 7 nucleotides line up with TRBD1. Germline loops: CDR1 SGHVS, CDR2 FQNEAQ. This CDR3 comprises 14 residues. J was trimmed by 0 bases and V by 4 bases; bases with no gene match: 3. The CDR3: CASSSRDSSYEQYF. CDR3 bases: TGTGCCAGCAGCTCCCGGGACAGCTCCTACGAGCAGTACTTC.

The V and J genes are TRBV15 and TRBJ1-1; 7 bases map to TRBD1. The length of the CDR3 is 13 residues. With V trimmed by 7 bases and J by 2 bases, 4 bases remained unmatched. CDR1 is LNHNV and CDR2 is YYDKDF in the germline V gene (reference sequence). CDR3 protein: CATNDRVNTEAFF. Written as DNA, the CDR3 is TGTGCCACCAACGACAGGGTAAACACTGAAGCTTTCTTT.

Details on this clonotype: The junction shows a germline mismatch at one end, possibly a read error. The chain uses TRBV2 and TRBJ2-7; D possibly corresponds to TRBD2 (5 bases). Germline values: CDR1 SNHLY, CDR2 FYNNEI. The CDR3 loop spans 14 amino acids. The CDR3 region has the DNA TGTGCCAGCAGCGAAGAGGAGTTAGCGTTAGAGCAGTACTTC. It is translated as CASSEEELALEQYF.

This chain's CDR3 is CASSLAMADTQYF. CDR3 in DNA: TGTGCCAGCAGCTTAGCGATGGCAGATACGCAGTATTTT. The chain uses TRBV7-4 and TRBJ2-3; D is unresolved. The CDR3 covers 13 residues. The germline CDR1 and CDR2 sequences are SGHVT and SQSDAQ. V shed 0 bases and J shed 4 bases, with 5 bases lying between them.

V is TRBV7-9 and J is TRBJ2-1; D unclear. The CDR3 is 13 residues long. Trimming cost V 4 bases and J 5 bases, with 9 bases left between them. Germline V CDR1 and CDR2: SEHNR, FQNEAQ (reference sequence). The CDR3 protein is CASSSLRNNEQFF. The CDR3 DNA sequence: TGTGCCAGCAGCTCATTACGGAACAATGAGCAGTTCTTC.

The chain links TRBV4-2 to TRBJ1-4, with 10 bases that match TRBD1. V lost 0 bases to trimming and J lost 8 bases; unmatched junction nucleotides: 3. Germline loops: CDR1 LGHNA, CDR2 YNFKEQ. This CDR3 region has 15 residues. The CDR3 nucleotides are TGTGCCAGCAGCCAAGAGGGACAGGGGTACGAAAAACTGTTTTTT. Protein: CASSQEGQGYEKLFF.

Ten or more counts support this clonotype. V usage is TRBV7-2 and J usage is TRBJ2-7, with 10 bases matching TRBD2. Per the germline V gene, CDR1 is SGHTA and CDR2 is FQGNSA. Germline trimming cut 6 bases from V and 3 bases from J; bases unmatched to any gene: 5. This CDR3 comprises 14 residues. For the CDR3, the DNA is TGTGCCAGCAGACCTAGCGGGAGTGGCTACGAGCAGTACTTC. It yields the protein CASRPSGSGYEQYF.

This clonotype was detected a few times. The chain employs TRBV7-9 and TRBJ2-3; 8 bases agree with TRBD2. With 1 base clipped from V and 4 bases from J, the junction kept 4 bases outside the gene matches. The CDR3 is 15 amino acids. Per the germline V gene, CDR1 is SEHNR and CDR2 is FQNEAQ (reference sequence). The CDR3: CASSLDDSGADTQYF. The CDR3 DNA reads TGTGCCAGCAGCTTAGACGATAGCGGGGCAGATACGCAGTATTTT.

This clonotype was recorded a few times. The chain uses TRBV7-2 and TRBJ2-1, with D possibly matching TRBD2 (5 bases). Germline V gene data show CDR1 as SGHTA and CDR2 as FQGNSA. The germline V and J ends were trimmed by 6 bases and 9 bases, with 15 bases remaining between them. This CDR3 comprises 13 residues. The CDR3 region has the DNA TGTGCCAGCAGGCCAACGGTTGCGGGTGAGCAGTTCTTC. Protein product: CASRPTVAGEQFF.

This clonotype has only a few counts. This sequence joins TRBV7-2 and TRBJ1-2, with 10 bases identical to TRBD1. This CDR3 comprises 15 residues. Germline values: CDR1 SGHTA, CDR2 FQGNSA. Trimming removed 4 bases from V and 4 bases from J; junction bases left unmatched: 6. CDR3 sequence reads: CASSSDRGRSYGYTF. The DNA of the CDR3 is TGTGCCAGCAGCTCCGACAGGGGGCGGAGCTATGGCTACACCTTC.

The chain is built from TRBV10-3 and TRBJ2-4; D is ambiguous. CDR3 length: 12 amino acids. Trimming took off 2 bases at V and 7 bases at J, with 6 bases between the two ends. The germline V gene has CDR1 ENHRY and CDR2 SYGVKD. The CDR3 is CAISEGINIQYF. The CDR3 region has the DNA TGTGCCATCAGTGAGGGCATTAACATTCAGTACTTC.

The CDR3 DNA follows: TGTGCCAGCAGCTTAGGTGCCCAGAGTAACTATGGCTACACCTTC. This codes for CASSLGAQSNYGYTF. The rearrangement uses TRBV7-8 and TRBJ1-2; D is unresolved. Per the germline V gene, CDR1 is SGHVS and CDR2 is FQNEAQ. Trimming cost V 1 base and J 1 base, with 10 bases left between them. The CDR3 runs to 15 residues.

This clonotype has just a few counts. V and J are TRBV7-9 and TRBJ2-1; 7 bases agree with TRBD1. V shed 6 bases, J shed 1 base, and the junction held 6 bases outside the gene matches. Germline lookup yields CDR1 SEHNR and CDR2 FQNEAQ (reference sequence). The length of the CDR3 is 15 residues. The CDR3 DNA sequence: TGTGCCAGCAGTCGACAGGGTTGGTCCTACAATGAGCAGTTCTTC. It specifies CASSRQGWSYNEQFF.

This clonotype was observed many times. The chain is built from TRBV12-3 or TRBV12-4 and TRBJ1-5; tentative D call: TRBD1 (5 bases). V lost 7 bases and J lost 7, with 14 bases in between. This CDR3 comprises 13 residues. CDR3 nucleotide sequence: TGTGCCAGCACCTGGGACCTAAGGCAGCCCCAGCATTTT. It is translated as CASTWDLRQPQHF.

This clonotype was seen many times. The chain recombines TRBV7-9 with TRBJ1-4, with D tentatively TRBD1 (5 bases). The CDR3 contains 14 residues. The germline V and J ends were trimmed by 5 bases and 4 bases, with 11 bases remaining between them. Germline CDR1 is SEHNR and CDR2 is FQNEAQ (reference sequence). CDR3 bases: TGTGCCAGCAGCATGGGACGGATTAATGAAAAACTGTTTTTT. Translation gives CASSMGRINEKLFF.

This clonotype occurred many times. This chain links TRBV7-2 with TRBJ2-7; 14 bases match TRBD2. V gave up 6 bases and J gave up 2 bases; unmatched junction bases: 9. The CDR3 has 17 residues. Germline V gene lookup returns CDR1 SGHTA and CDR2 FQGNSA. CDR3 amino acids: CASRRTSGGSYAYEQYF. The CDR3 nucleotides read TGTGCCAGCAGACGGACTAGCGGGGGGTCCTACGCCTACGAGCAGTACTTC.

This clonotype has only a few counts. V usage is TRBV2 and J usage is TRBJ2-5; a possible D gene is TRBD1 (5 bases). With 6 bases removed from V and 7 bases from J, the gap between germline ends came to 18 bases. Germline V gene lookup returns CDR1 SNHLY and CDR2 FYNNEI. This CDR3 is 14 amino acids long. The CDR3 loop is CASSDDSRVGTQYF. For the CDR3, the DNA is TGTGCCAGCAGCGACGACAGCCGAGTTGGGACCCAGTACTTC.